The rows below give T cell receptor beta chains drawn from one sample of a study of beta chain features in type 1 diabetes. Data came from immunoSEQ multiplex PCR; TCRdb stores just in-frame clones and leaves some out. This table holds some 240,000 clones, 16% found once. Sequencing was done on a sample of naive CD4+ T cells from blood. These receptors originate from a man between 25 and 39 years old with type 1 diabetes. CDR3s include the opening cysteine and the closing phenylalanine or tryptophan. D genes are given only for firm matches. Some rows have no size entry. The others give once, few or many, or a class for an expanded clone.

abundance: NA
v_gene: TRBV4-2
j_gene: TRBJ1-2
d_gene: NA
CDR3nt: TGTGCCAGCAGCCAAGCCCCCGGGATTGAAAACTATGGCTACACCTTC
CDR3aa: CASSQAPGIENYGYTF

abundance: few
v_gene: TRBV30
j_gene: TRBJ1-5
d_gene: NA
CDR3nt: TGTGCCTGGAGTTGGGCCAGGCTCAATCAGCCCCAGCATTTT
CDR3aa: CAWSWARLNQPQHF

abundance: NA
v_gene: TRBV30
j_gene: TRBJ2-7
d_gene: NA
CDR3nt: TGTGCCTTTTTCACCCAGACTACGCCGTACTTC
CDR3aa: CAFFTQTTPYF

abundance: few
v_gene: TRBV6-1
j_gene: TRBJ2-5
d_gene: NA
CDR3nt: TGTGCCTGCAGTTTAGGTCGGCAAGAGACCCAGTACTTC
CDR3aa: CACSLGRQETQYF

abundance: once
v_gene: TRBV10-3
j_gene: TRBJ1-2
d_gene: NA
CDR3nt: TGTGCCACAACAGATAACTATGGCTACACCTTC
CDR3aa: CATTDNYGYTF

abundance: few
v_gene: TRBV7-6
j_gene: TRBJ2-3
d_gene: TRBD2
CDR3nt: TGTGCCAGCCAGACTAGCGGCACAGATACGCAGTATTTT
CDR3aa: CASQTSGTDTQYF

abundance: NA
v_gene: TRBV29-1
j_gene: TRBJ1-1
d_gene: TRBD1
CDR3nt: TGCAGCGGTGGGGGACAGCAAGCTTTCTTT
CDR3aa: CSGGGQQAFF

abundance: NA
v_gene: TRBV29-1
j_gene: TRBJ2-7
d_gene: TRBD2
CDR3nt: TGCAGCGTTGAGTTTATCGTGGGGGATCGGTCTCAGCGGGATACCTCCTACGAGCAGTACTTC
CDR3aa: CSVEFIVGDRSQRDTSYEQYF

abundance: NA
v_gene: TRBV7-9
j_gene: TRBJ2-3
d_gene: TRBD1
CDR3nt: TGTGCCAGCAGCCGGGACAGGGCTGAGGATACGCAGTATTTT
CDR3aa: CASSRDRAEDTQYF

abundance: NA
v_gene: TRBV27
j_gene: TRBJ2-3
d_gene: NA
CDR3nt: TGTGCCAGCAGTTTCCGCGGCACAGATACGCAGTATTTT
CDR3aa: CASSFRGTDTQYF

abundance: NA
v_gene: TRBV4-1
j_gene: TRBJ1-2
d_gene: TRBD1
CDR3nt: TGCGCCAGCAGCCAAGTGGGGACAGGGGGTCATGGCTACACCTTC
CDR3aa: CASSQVGTGGHGYTF

abundance: NA
v_gene: TRBV7-2
j_gene: TRBJ2-3
d_gene: TRBD2
CDR3nt: TGTGCCAGCAGCCTACACCTACTAGCGGGGGCCGGGGATACGCAGTATTTT
CDR3aa: CASSLHLLAGAGDTQYF

abundance: NA
v_gene: TRBV18
j_gene: TRBJ2-5
d_gene: NA
CDR3nt: TGTGCCAGCTCCTCAGGGTATCAAGAGACCCAGTACTTC
CDR3aa: CASSSGYQETQYF

abundance: few
v_gene: TRBV4-3
j_gene: TRBJ2-2
d_gene: NA
CDR3nt: TGCGCCAGCAGTAGGGGTAGGAACACCGGGGAGCTGTTTTTT
CDR3aa: CASSRGRNTGELFF

abundance: NA
v_gene: TRBV9
j_gene: TRBJ1-1
d_gene: NA
CDR3nt: TGTGCCAGCAGCGAAGGTCGACAGCCGTTAGGGAACACTGAAGCTTTCTTT
CDR3aa: CASSEGRQPLGNTEAFF

abundance: once
v_gene: TRBV6-1
j_gene: TRBJ2-7
d_gene: NA
CDR3nt: TGTGCCAGCAGTTTACTAGTCGTCCACGAGCAGTACTTC
CDR3aa: CASSLLVVHEQYF

abundance: few
v_gene: TRBV29-1
j_gene: TRBJ1-1
d_gene: NA
CDR3nt: TGCAGCGTTGACGAGCCGGGGGCATGGACTGAAGCTTTCTTT
CDR3aa: CSVDEPGAWTEAFF

abundance: few
v_gene: TRBV7-9
j_gene: TRBJ2-7
d_gene: TRBD1
CDR3nt: TGTGCCACCGGGACAGGCTACGAGCAGTACTTC
CDR3aa: CATGTGYEQYF

abundance: few
v_gene: TRBV28
j_gene: TRBJ2-7
d_gene: TRBD2
CDR3nt: TGTGCCAGCAAGGGAGGGCAGTCCTACGAGCAGTACTTC
CDR3aa: CASKGGQSYEQYF

abundance: few
v_gene: TRBV14
j_gene: TRBJ2-7
d_gene: TRBD2
CDR3nt: TGTGCCAGCAGTCCGTCCGGGACTAGCGGGATGAGGGAGCAGTACTTC
CDR3aa: CASSPSGTSGMREQYF

abundance: few
v_gene: TRBV9
j_gene: TRBJ1-3
d_gene: NA
CDR3nt: TGTGCCAGCAGCGTTCAGGGCTCTGGAAACACCATATATTTT
CDR3aa: CASSVQGSGNTIYF

abundance: few
v_gene: TRBV7-3
j_gene: TRBJ2-1
d_gene: NA
CDR3nt: TGTGCCAGCAGCTCCCAATGGGCTAGCGAGAATGAGCAGTTCTTC
CDR3aa: CASSSQWASENEQFF

abundance: NA
v_gene: TRBV7-3
j_gene: TRBJ2-3
d_gene: NA
CDR3nt: TGTGCCAGCAGCCGAGGGAGTTTCCCCGATACGCAGTATTTT
CDR3aa: CASSRGSFPDTQYF

abundance: once
v_gene: TRBV7-2
j_gene: TRBJ2-4
d_gene: TRBD2
CDR3nt: TGTGCCAGCAGCTTAAATCGGCCATTAGCGGGAGGGCAACAGTACTTC
CDR3aa: CASSLNRPLAGGQQYF

abundance: NA
v_gene: TRBV28
j_gene: TRBJ2-2
d_gene: NA
CDR3nt: TGTGCCAGCAGTTTAAACACCGGGGAGCTGTTTTTT
CDR3aa: CASSLNTGELFF

abundance: few
v_gene: TRBV29-1
j_gene: TRBJ2-5
d_gene: NA
CDR3nt: TGCAGCGTTGAAGACCAAGAGACCCAGTACTTC
CDR3aa: CSVEDQETQYF

abundance: few
v_gene: TRBV19
j_gene: TRBJ2-1
d_gene: NA
CDR3nt: TGTGCCAGTAGTATTAGGGAAGGCGTGCAGTTCTTC
CDR3aa: CASSIREGVQFF

abundance: NA
v_gene: TRBV19
j_gene: TRBJ2-1
d_gene: TRBD2
CDR3nt: TGTGCCAGTAGTATCCTAGCGGGAGGTCTCGGGAATGAGCAGTTCTTC
CDR3aa: CASSILAGGLGNEQFF

abundance: NA
v_gene: TRBV7-9
j_gene: TRBJ1-2
d_gene: TRBD1
CDR3nt: TGTGCCGGCGACGACAGGGAAGGCGATGGCTACACCTTC
CDR3aa: CAGDDREGDGYTF

abundance: NA
v_gene: TRBV28
j_gene: TRBJ2-7
d_gene: TRBD1
CDR3nt: TGTGCCAGCAGTGCAAGGACAGGGGGTTCCTACGAGCAGTACTTC
CDR3aa: CASSARTGGSYEQYF

abundance: NA
v_gene: TRBV9
j_gene: TRBJ1-2
d_gene: NA
CDR3nt: TGTGCCAGCAGCTTACAGGGCTATGGCTACACCTTC
CDR3aa: CASSLQGYGYTF

abundance: once
v_gene: TRBV6-5
j_gene: TRBJ2-5
d_gene: TRBD1
CDR3nt: TGTGCCAGCAGTTACGGGACAGGGGGTGGGTTCGAGACCCAGTACTTC
CDR3aa: CASSYGTGGGFETQYF

abundance: NA
v_gene: TRBV25-1
j_gene: TRBJ2-7
d_gene: TRBD1
CDR3nt: TGTGCCAGCAGTGAACCTCGGACAGGGGATGACGAGCAGTACTTC
CDR3aa: CASSEPRTGDDEQYF

abundance: NA
v_gene: TRBV6-6
j_gene: TRBJ1-2
d_gene: NA
CDR3nt: TGTGCCAGCACCCCGGACTGGGAAAACTATGGCTACACCTTC
CDR3aa: CASTPDWENYGYTF

abundance: few
v_gene: TRBV20-1
j_gene: TRBJ1-1
d_gene: NA
CDR3nt: TGCAGTGCCGGGGGCGGGACAGAAGCTTTCTTT
CDR3aa: CSAGGGTEAFF

abundance: few
v_gene: TRBV6-7
j_gene: TRBJ1-1
d_gene: NA
CDR3nt: TGTGCCAGCAGTTACTCACAGGGGAACACTGAAGCTTTCTTT
CDR3aa: CASSYSQGNTEAFF

abundance: NA
v_gene: TRBV4-3
j_gene: TRBJ2-2
d_gene: NA
CDR3nt: TGCGCCAGCAGCCAAGATGCGTCCCCCCAGAACACCGGGGAGCTGTTTTTT
CDR3aa: CASSQDASPQNTGELFF

abundance: few
v_gene: TRBV2
j_gene: TRBJ2-1
d_gene: NA
CDR3nt: TGTGCCAGCAGGGTATCCGGATCTGGGGATGAGCAGTTCTTC
CDR3aa: CASRVSGSGDEQFF

abundance: few
v_gene: TRBV19
j_gene: TRBJ2-3
d_gene: TRBD2
CDR3nt: TGTGCCAGTAGTCTAAGAGGCGGGACTACCCTCACAGATACGCAGTATTTT
CDR3aa: CASSLRGGTTLTDTQYF

abundance: few
v_gene: TRBV28
j_gene: TRBJ2-7
d_gene: NA
CDR3nt: TGTGCCAGCAGTCAGTGCGGCTCCTCTAGCTCCTACGAGCAGTACTTC
CDR3aa: CASSQCGSSSSYEQYF

abundance: NA
v_gene: TRBV2
j_gene: TRBJ2-6
d_gene: NA
CDR3nt: TGTGCCAGCAGCGACATCTCTGGGGCCAACGTCCTGACTTTC
CDR3aa: CASSDISGANVLTF

abundance: NA
v_gene: TRBV29-1
j_gene: TRBJ2-3
d_gene: NA
CDR3nt: TGCAGCGTTGACTCAGGGGCAGATACGCAGTATTTT
CDR3aa: CSVDSGADTQYF

abundance: NA
v_gene: TRBV9
j_gene: TRBJ1-1
d_gene: NA
CDR3nt: TGTGCCAGCAGCGTAGAGAGGGCCGAAGCTTTCTTT
CDR3aa: CASSVERAEAFF

abundance: NA
v_gene: TRBV6-1
j_gene: TRBJ2-7
d_gene: TRBD1
CDR3nt: TGTGCCAGCAGTGGGGACAGCTCCTACGAGCAGTACTTC
CDR3aa: CASSGDSSYEQYF

abundance: NA
v_gene: TRBV18
j_gene: TRBJ2-1
d_gene: NA
CDR3nt: TGTGCCAGCTCACCTAACACGGGGTTAACGTATGAGCAGTTCTTC
CDR3aa: CASSPNTGLTYEQFF

abundance: few
v_gene: TRBV29-1
j_gene: TRBJ2-7
d_gene: NA
CDR3nt: TGCAGCGTTGCAGGGACGGCCAGCTCCTACGAGCAGTACTTC
CDR3aa: CSVAGTASSYEQYF

abundance: few
v_gene: TRBV6-5
j_gene: TRBJ1-5
d_gene: TRBD1
CDR3nt: TGTGCCAGCAGGAGGGACAGTTTAGGGTCCCAGCCCCAGCATTTT
CDR3aa: CASRRDSLGSQPQHF

abundance: few
v_gene: TRBV4-3
j_gene: TRBJ2-4
d_gene: NA
CDR3nt: TGCGCCAGCAGCCAACTACTAAGCGGAGGAGCCAAAAACATTCAGTACTTC
CDR3aa: CASSQLLSGGAKNIQYF

abundance: NA
v_gene: TRBV29-1
j_gene: TRBJ1-1
d_gene: NA
CDR3nt: TGCAGCGTTGATAGGGTTATGAACACTGAAGCTTTCTTT
CDR3aa: CSVDRVMNTEAFF

abundance: NA
v_gene: TRBV7-2
j_gene: TRBJ2-7
d_gene: NA
CDR3nt: TGTGCCAGCAGCTTCGGACATTCCTACGAGCAGTACTTC
CDR3aa: CASSFGHSYEQYF

abundance: few
v_gene: TRBV5-1
j_gene: TRBJ2-1
d_gene: TRBD1
CDR3nt: TGCGCCAGCAGACAGGGGATAGGTAATGAGCAGTTCTTC
CDR3aa: CASRQGIGNEQFF